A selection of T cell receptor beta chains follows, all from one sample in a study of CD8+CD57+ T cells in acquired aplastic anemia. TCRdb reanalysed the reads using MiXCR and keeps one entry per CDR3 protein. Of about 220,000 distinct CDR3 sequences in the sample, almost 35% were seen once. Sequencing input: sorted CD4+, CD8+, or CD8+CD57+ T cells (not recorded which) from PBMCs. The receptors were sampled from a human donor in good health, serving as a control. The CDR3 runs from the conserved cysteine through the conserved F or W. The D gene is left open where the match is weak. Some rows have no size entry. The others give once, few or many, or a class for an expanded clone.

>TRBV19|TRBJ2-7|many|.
TGTGCCAGTTCGGCCCGGACGGGGTACGAGCAGTACTTC
CASSARTGYEQYF
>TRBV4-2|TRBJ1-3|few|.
TGTGCCAGCAGCCGCCCCATACTGGCAACTGGTGGAAACACCATATATTTT
CASSRPILATGGNTIYF
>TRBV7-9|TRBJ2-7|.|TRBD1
TGTGCCAGCAGCTTCGGGACAGGGAATTCCTACGAGCAGTACTTC
CASSFGTGNSYEQYF
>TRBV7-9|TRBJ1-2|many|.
TGTGCCAGCAGCCGCCTCGGGGTCGCTAATGGCTACACCTTC
CASSRLGVANGYTF
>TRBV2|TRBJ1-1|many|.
TGTGCCAGCAGTGAGGGGGGGCCTGAAGCTTTCTTT
CASSEGGPEAFF
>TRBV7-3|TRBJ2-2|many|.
TGTGCCAGCAGCTGGCAGCCCGGGGAGCTGTTTTTT
CASSWQPGELFF
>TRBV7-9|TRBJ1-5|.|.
TGTGCCAGCTCAGCCGGGGGGGAGCGCAATCAGCCCCAGCATTTT
CASSAGGERNQPQHF
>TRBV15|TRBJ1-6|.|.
TGTGCCACCAGCAGAGATAAGGGTTCACCCCTCCACTTT
CATSRDKGSPLHF
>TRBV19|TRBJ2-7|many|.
TGTGCCAGTAGTGTAAGTCCGGGCGGCTACGAGCAGTACTTC
CASSVSPGGYEQYF
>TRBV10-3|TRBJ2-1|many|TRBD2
TGTGCCATCAGTGAATCGGGGGGGCGCCTTATCTTC
CAISESGGRLIF
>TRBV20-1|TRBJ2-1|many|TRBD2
TGCAGTGCTGGGAGGGCCCGGGACAATGAGCAGTTCTTC
CSAGRARDNEQFF
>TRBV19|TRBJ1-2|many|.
TGTGCCAGTACCGCAGTGGGGGGCGGCTACACCTTC
CASTAVGGGYTF
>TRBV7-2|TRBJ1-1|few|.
TGTGCCAGCAGCTTTCGGGACCTATACCCCGAAGCTTTCTTT
CASSFRDLYPEAFF
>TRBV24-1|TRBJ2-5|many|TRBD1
TGTGCCACCACCCGCTTAACAGGGGCTGGGGAGACCCAGTACTTC
CATTRLTGAGETQYF
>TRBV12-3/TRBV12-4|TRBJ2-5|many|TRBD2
TGTGCCAGCAGTTTCAACGGGCGGGGGGCCGGGGAGACCCAGTACTTC
CASSFNGRGAGETQYF
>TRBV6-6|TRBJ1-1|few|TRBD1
TGTGCCAGCATGGCTATGGGACAGATGAACACTGAAGCTTTCTTT
CASMAMGQMNTEAFF
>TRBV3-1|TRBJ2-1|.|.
TGTGCCAGCAGCCAAGATCCTTCGAGGGATGAGCAGTTCTTC
CASSQDPSRDEQFF
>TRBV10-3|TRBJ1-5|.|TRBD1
TGTGCCAGCAGTGACAGGGGGTGGAATAGCAATCAGCCCCAGCATTTT
CASSDRGWNSNQPQHF
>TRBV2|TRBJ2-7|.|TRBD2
TGTGCCAGCCGAACGGGACCAGCGGGACTAGAGCAGTACTTC
CASRTGPAGLEQYF
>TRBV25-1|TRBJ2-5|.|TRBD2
TGTGCCAGCAGTGATCCTGGGTCAGCGGGAGAGATCCAGTACTTC
CASSDPGSAGEIQYF
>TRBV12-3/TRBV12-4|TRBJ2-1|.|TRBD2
TGTGCCAGCAGTCATATAGCGGGAGAACCCAATGAGCAGTTCTTC
CASSHIAGEPNEQFF
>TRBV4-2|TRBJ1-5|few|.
TGTGCCAGCAGCCAAGATCTATACGGAGCAAATCAGCCCCAGCATTTT
CASSQDLYGANQPQHF
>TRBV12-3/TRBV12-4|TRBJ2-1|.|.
TGTGCCAGCACCACGGGCAGAATGAATGAGCAGTTCTTC
CASTTGRMNEQFF
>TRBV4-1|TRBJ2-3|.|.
TGCGCCAGCAGCCACCCAGACCGTAGCACAGATACGCAGTATTTT
CASSHPDRSTDTQYF
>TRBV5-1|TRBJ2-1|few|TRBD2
TGCGCCAGCAGTCCGATGGGACTAGCGGGAGGTTATGAGCAGTTCTTC
CASSPMGLAGGYEQFF
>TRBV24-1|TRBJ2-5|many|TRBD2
TGTGCCACCAGTGATACCGGGACTAGCCAGGAGACCCAGTACTTC
CATSDTGTSQETQYF
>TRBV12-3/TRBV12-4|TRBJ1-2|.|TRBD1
TGTGCCAGCAGTTCTACTGGACAGGCCGGCTACACCTTC
CASSSTGQAGYTF
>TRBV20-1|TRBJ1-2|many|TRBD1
TGCAGTGCTAGAGCGGACAGGGGGGACTATGGCTACACCTTC
CSARADRGDYGYTF
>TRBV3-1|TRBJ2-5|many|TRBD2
TGTGCCAGCAGCACGCTAGCGGGGGGGCCGGAGACCCAGTACTTC
CASSTLAGGPETQYF
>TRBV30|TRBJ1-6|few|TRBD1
TGTGCCTGGAGTAAGACAGGGTGGGATAATTCACCCCTCCACTTT
CAWSKTGWDNSPLHF
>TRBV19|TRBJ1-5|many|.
TGTGCCAGTAGTATCGACGACTGGAGTGGCAATCAGCCCCAGCATTTT
CASSIDDWSGNQPQHF
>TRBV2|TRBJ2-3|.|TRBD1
TGTGCCAGCAGTAAAGACAGGGGTACAGATACGCAGTATTTT
CASSKDRGTDTQYF
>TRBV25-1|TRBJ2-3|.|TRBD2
TGTGTCAGCAGTGACCTTCTGCGGGGGGACACAGATACGCAGTACTTT
CVSSDLLRGDTDTQYF
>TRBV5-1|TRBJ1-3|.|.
TGCGCCAGCAGCTTGCAATCGGGAAGCTCTGGAAACACCATATATTTT
CASSLQSGSSGNTIYF
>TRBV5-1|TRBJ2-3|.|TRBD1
TGCGCCAGCAGTTATTACCGACAGGGAACAGATACGCAGTATTTT
CASSYYRQGTDTQYF
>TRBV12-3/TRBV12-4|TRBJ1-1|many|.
TGTGCCAGCAGGACTTGGTGGGCCAACCAAGCTTTCTTT
CASRTWWANQAFF
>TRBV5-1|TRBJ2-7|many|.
TGCGCCAGCAGCTGGACAGATGGGTCCTACGAGCAGTACTTC
CASSWTDGSYEQYF
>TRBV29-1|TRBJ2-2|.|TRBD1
TGCAGCGCACTCCCGGGACAGATAACCGGGGAGCTGTTTTTT
CSALPGQITGELFF
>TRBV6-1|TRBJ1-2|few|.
TGTGCCAGCAATCCATACTCTCGGGGGACCATTCACTATGGCTACACCTTC
CASNPYSRGTIHYGYTF
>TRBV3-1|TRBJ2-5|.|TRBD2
TGTGCCAGCAGCCGAGCCCGGACTAGCGGGAAGGAGACCCAGTACTTC
CASSRARTSGKETQYF
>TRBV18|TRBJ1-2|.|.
TGTGCCAGCTCACCAACGGGATATAACTATGGCTACACCTTC
CASSPTGYNYGYTF
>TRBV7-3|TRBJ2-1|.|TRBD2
TGTGCCAGCAGCTTAGGGACTAGCGGGAGGAGCTCCTACAATGAGCAGTTCTTC
CASSLGTSGRSSYNEQFF